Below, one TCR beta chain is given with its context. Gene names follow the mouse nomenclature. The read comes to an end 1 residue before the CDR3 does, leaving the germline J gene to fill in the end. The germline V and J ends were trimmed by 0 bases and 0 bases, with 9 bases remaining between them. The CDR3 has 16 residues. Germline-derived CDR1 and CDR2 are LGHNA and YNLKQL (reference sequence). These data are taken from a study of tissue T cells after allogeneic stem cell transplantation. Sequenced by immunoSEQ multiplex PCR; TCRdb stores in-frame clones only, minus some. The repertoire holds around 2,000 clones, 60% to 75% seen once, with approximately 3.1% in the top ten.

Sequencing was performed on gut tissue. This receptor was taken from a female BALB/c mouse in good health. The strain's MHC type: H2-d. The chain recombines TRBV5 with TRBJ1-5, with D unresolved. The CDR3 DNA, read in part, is TGTGCCAGCAGCCAAGAAGGCAGGCCTAACAACCAGGCTCCGCTT. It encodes CASSQEGRPNNQAPL. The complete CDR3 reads CASSQEGRPNNQAPLF.